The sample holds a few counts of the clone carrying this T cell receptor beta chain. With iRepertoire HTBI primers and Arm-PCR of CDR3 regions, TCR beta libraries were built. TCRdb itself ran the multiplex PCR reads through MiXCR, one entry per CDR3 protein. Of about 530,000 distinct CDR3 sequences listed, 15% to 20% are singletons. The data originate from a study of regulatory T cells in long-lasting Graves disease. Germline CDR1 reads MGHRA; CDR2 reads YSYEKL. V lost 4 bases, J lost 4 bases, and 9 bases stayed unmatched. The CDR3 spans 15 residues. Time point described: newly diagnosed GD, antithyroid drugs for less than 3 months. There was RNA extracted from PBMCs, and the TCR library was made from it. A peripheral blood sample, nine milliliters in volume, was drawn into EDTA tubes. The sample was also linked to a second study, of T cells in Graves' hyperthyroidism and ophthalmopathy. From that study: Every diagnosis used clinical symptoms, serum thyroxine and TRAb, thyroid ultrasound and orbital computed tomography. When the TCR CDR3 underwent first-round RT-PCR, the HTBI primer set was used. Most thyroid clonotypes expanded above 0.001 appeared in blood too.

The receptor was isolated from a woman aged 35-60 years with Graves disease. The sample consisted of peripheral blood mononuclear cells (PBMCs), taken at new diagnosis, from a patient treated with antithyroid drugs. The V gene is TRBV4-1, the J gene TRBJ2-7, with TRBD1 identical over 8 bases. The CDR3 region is CASSPGTGERYEQYF. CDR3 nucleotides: TGCGCCAGCAGCCCCGGGACAGGTGAAAGATACGAGCAGTACTTC.